The present T cell receptor beta chain was sequenced within a study of CD8+CD57+ T cells in acquired aplastic anemia. Patients picked for sequencing had shown CD8+CD57+ cell expansion detected by flow cytometry. No therapy had been given to the patients at the time of blood sampling. Genomic DNA templated the TCR beta VDJ and CDR3 profiling. One entry per CDR3 protein, called by TCRdb with MiXCR from the reads. The sample comprises 150,000 to 200,000 distinct CDR3 sequences, roughly 48% of which are singletons, and roughly 1.2% rests with the top ten. V lost 9 bases and J 3 bases, leaving 9 bases between the germline ends. In germline, CDR1 is LNHDA, CDR2 SQIVND (reference sequence). The CDR3 length is 12 residues.

The sample taken for sequencing was sorted CD4+, CD8+, or CD8+CD57+ T cells (not recorded which) from PBMCs. The clonotype was recovered from a human donor with aplastic anemia. V and J are TRBV19 and TRBJ1-5; D unresolved. CDR3 sequence reads: CASSRNNQPQHF. The CDR3 nucleotides read TGTGCCAGCTCAAGGAACAATCAGCCCCAGCATTTT.